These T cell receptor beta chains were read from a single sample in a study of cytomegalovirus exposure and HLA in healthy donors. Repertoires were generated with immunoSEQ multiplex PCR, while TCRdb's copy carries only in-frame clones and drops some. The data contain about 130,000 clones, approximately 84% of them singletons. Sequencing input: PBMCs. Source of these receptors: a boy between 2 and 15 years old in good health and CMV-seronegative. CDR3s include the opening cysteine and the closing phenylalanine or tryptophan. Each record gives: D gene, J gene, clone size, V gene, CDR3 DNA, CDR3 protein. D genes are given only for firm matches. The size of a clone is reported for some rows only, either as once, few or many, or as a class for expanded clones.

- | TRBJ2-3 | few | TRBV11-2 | TGTGCCAGCAGCTTAGATGCTGTAGCGTATTTTACAGATACGCAGTATTTT | CASSLDAVAYFTDTQYF
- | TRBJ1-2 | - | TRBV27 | TGTGCCAGCAGTCCCGCCGTCGGACGGGGATGGGACTATGGCTACACCTTC | CASSPAVGRGWDYGYTF
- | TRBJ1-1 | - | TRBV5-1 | TGCGCCAGCTCCTACGGACTGACGAACACTGAAGCTTTCTTT | CASSYGLTNTEAFF
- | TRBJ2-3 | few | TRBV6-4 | TGTGCCAGCGGCGGGACGGATTCCACAGATACGCAGTATTTT | CASGGTDSTDTQYF
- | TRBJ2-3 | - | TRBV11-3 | TGTGCCAGCAGCTTAGGGCGGGGAGCAGATACGCAGTATTTT | CASSLGRGADTQYF
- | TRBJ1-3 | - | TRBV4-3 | TGCGCCAGCAGCCAAGATAGGAGCTCTGGAAACACCATATATTTT | CASSQDRSSGNTIYF
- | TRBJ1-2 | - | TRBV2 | TGTGCCAGCAGTGCTCAGGTATACTATGGCTACACCTTC | CASSAQVYYGYTF
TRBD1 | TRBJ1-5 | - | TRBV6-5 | TGTGCCAGCAGTCCACAGGGGGCGCATCAGCCCCAGCATTTT | CASSPQGAHQPQHF
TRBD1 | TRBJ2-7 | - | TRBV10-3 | TGTGCCATCAGTGAAAATTGGACAGGGGGTACGTACGAGCAGTACTTC | CAISENWTGGTYEQYF
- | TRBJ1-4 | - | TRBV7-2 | TGTGCCAGCAGCTTAGTTACGTCTGGCAGGGCCGGTGAAAAACTGTTTTTT | CASSLVTSGRAGEKLFF
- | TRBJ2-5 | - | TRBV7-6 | TGTGCCAGCAGCTTCATCGGACAGGGAGGGCAAGAGACCCAGTACTTC | CASSFIGQGGQETQYF
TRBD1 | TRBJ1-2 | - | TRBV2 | TGTGCCAGCATCCCGGGACAGGCGCGAGGCTACACCTTC | CASIPGQARGYTF
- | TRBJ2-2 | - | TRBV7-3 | TGTGCCAGCAGCGACCCAAGGGGATCCGGGGAGCTGTTTTTT | CASSDPRGSGELFF
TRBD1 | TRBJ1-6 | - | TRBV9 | TGTGCCAGCAGCGTCACAGGGGGTTCGAATTCACCCCTCCACTTT | CASSVTGGSNSPLHF
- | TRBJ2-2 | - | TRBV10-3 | TGTGCCATCAGTGACGGGGGTATGGCCGGGGAGCTGTTTTTT | CAISDGGMAGELFF
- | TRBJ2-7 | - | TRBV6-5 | TGTGCCAGCAGTTACTCGAGGGGGGGCGTCTCCTACGAGCAGTACTTC | CASSYSRGGVSYEQYF
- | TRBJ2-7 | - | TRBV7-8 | TGTGCCAGCAGCTTAGGAGGAGGGGTTCTCGAGCAGTACTTC | CASSLGGGVLEQYF
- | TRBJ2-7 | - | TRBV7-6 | TGTGCCAGCAGCTTGGGGGCTACCTACGAGCAGTACTTC | CASSLGATYEQYF
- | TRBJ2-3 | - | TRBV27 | TGTGCCAGCACCTCGGGGAGTGGAACAGATACGCAGTATTTT | CASTSGSGTDTQYF
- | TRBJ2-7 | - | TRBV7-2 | TGTGCCAGCAGCACAAACCCGGCGGCCTACGAGCAGTACTTC | CASSTNPAAYEQYF
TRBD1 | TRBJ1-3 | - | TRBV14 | TGTGCCAGCAGCCGAGGGGGCTCGTCTGGAAACACCATATATTTT | CASSRGGSSGNTIYF
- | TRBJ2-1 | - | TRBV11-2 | TGTGCCAGCAGCTCCCTAGAGGATGAGCAGTTCTTC | CASSSLEDEQFF
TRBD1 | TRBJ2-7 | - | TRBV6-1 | TGTGCCAGCAGTGAACGCTACTCGGGACAGGGCTACGAGCAGTACTTC | CASSERYSGQGYEQYF
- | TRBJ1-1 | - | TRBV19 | TGTGCCAGTAGCCGCCTCGGGAACACTGAAGCTTTCTTT | CASSRLGNTEAFF
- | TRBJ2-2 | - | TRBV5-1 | TGCGCCAGCAGCTCCAGGGGGGATTCCACCGGGGAGCTGTTTTTT | CASSSRGDSTGELFF
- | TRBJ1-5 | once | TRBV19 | TGTGCCAGTAGTGCGCCAGGGGATAGCAATCAGCCCCAGCATTTT | CASSAPGDSNQPQHF